Below, 4 T cell receptor beta chains from the same sample are listed, as sequenced in a study of T cells in Graves' hyperthyroidism and ophthalmopathy. Amplification of TCR beta CDR3 regions was performed using RNA transcripts as template. HTBI primers drove first-round RT-PCR of the TCR CDR3. TCRdb used MiXCR to reprocess the multiplex PCR reads, holding one entry per CDR3 protein. The sample includes hundreds of thousands of distinct CDR3 sequences, approximately 15% of them seen just once. The source material was blood. These receptors all come from a woman aged 40 to 49 with Graves' ophthalmopathy.

This clonotype appeared many times. J is TRBJ2-7 and V is TRBV25-1; 9 bases line up with TRBD1. V lost 4 bases, J lost 5 bases, and 15 bases stayed unmatched. This CDR3 has 17 amino acids. Germline V gene data show CDR1 as MGHDK and CDR2 as SYGVNS. CDR3 loop: CASSARFPGQGAHEQYF. The DNA for the CDR3 is TGTGCCAGCAGTGCTCGATTCCCGGGACAGGGAGCCCACGAGCAGTACTTC.

The rearrangement links TRBV12-3 or TRBV12-4 to TRBJ2-5; no clear D. The CDR3 has 12 amino acids. V was pared by 2 bases and J by 5 bases, with 6 bases between. The CDR3 reads CASSLSHETQYF. In nucleotides, the CDR3 is TGTGCCAGCAGTTTATCTCACGAGACCCAGTACTTC.

This clonotype was detected ten times or more. The chain is built from TRBV2 and TRBJ1-5, with 7 bases aligning to TRBD1. CDR1 is SNHLY, CDR2 FYNNEI, per germline. Trimming removed 6 bases from V and 5 bases from J; junction bases left unmatched: 1. There are 12 residues in the CDR3. The DNA for the CDR3 is TGTGCCAGCAGCGGGACAGATCAGCCCCAGCATTTT. This codes for CASSGTDQPQHF.

This clonotype was counted at least ten times. The CDR3: CASSFPEKYGYTF. CDR3 DNA: TGTGCCAGCAGTTTCCCAGAAAAATATGGCTACACCTTC. The V gene is TRBV28, the J gene TRBJ1-2; D is ambiguous. This CDR3 has 13 amino acids. Deletions cut 3 bases from V and 5 bases from J, with 10 bases between. Germline loops: CDR1 MDHEN, CDR2 SYDVKM.